The 20 T cell receptor beta chains in this list originate from one sample, sequenced in a study of CD8+ T cells in alopecia areata. RNA, once extracted, was reverse transcribed into cDNA for use as the sequencing template. Libraries were prepared by immunoSEQ multiplex PCR; TCRdb keeps only in-frame clonotypes and omits some of them. The sample records 100,000 to 120,000 clones, over 55% being singletons. Sample: NKG2D-low CD8+ T cells sorted from blood. The receptors derive from a human donor with alopecia areata.

The chain combines TRBV15 with TRBJ1-2, with TRBD1 matching over 7 bases. J was trimmed by 7 bases and V by 4 bases; bases with no gene match: 9. From germline, CDR1 is LNHNV and CDR2 YYDKDF (reference sequence). The CDR3 has 14 amino acids. The CDR3 protein is CATSKTQGVFGYTF. The CDR3 coding sequence is TGTGCCACCAGCAAAACTCAGGGGGTATTTGGCTACACCTTC.

The V call is TRBV10-2, the J call TRBJ2-1; 8 bases line up with TRBD2. V lost 7 bases to trimming and J lost 7 bases; unmatched junction nucleotides: 6. CDR3 size: 13 residues. The germline CDR1 and CDR2 sequences are WSHSY and SAAADI. This CDR3 is CASIGGVGNEQFF. In DNA, the CDR3 is TGCGCCAGCATCGGGGGGGTAGGGAATGAGCAGTTCTTC.

The rearrangement joins TRBV5-6 to TRBJ2-7; 9 positions match TRBD1. Germline CDR1 and CDR2: SGHDT and YYEEEE. J was trimmed by 7 bases and V by 4 bases; bases with no gene match: 9. This CDR3 region has 14 residues. The CDR3: CASSAGGTGIEQYF. The CDR3 DNA reads TGTGCCAGCAGCGCCGGAGGGACAGGGATAGAGCAGTACTTC.

V and J are TRBV14 and TRBJ2-7, with 12 nucleotides matching TRBD2. V lost 0 bases to trimming and J lost 5 bases; unmatched junction nucleotides: 2. Per germline, CDR1 SGHDN and CDR2 FVKESK. This CDR3 has 15 amino acids. The CDR3 is CASSQDPSGRDEQYF. The CDR3 nucleotides are TGTGCCAGCAGCCAAGACCCTAGCGGGAGGGACGAGCAGTACTTC.

This clone was seen more than once but under ten times. J is TRBJ2-1 and V is TRBV14, with unresolved D. Germline values: CDR1 SGHDN, CDR2 FVKESK. V lost 1 base to trimming and J lost 9 bases, with 10 bases between them. CDR3 length equals 13 residues. The CDR3 protein is CASSQVTSFEQFF. CDR3 nucleotide sequence: TGTGCCAGCAGCCAAGTAACTTCTTTTGAGCAGTTCTTC.

Remarks on this clone: The junction departs from germline at one end; a sequencing error may be responsible. J is TRBJ1-3 and V is TRBV29-1; D is undetermined. CDR3 size: 10 residues. Germline V gene sequence: CDR1 SQVTM, CDR2 ANQGSEA. As DNA, the CDR3 is TGCAGCGTCGAAGAGAACACCATATATTTT. It specifies CSVEENTIYF.

This clone appeared a few times. This chain connects TRBV13 to TRBJ2-5, with D unresolved. CDR1 PRHDT and CDR2 FYEKMQ come from the germline V gene (reference sequence). V was trimmed by 5 bases and J by 5 bases, leaving 9 bases between them. This CDR3 has 12 amino acids. The CDR3, as DNA: TGTGCCAGCAGCCGCGAAGACGAGACCCAGTACTTC. It specifies CASSREDETQYF.

This clone came up a few times. The rearrangement links TRBV5-1 to TRBJ2-2; 12 nucleotides align to TRBD2. The CDR3 length is 16 residues. V trimming: 4 bases; J trimming: 4 bases; junction bases outside the gene matches: 5. Germline V CDR1 and CDR2: SGHRS, YFSETQ. The CDR3 sequence is CASSPGTSGSTGELFF. CDR3 nucleotide sequence: TGCGCCAGCAGCCCAGGGACTAGCGGGTCCACCGGGGAGCTGTTTTTT.

The chain has TRBV6-1 and TRBJ2-1; 9 nucleotides line up with TRBD2. This CDR3 comprises 14 residues. The germline V gene has CDR1 MNHNS and CDR2 SASEGT. With 0 bases clipped from V and 7 bases from J, the junction kept 1 base outside the gene matches. The DNA for the CDR3 is TGTGCCAGCAGTGAAGCCAGCGGGAGGAATGAGCAGTTCTTC. As protein: CASSEASGRNEQFF.

The rearrangement joins TRBV30 to TRBJ2-2; the match to TRBD2 covers 8 bases. This CDR3 comprises 16 residues. The germline V gene has CDR1 GTSNPN and CDR2 SVGIG (reference sequence). V shed 2 bases, J shed 4 bases, and the junction held 9 bases outside the gene matches. The CDR3 sequence: CAWSPREGPFTGELFF. The CDR3 DNA sequence: TGTGCCTGGAGTCCCCGGGAGGGCCCCTTCACCGGGGAGCTGTTTTTT.

This clone was recorded a few times. This rearrangement joins TRBV7-9 to TRBJ2-7, with D perhaps TRBD1 (6 bases). The V gene lost 5 bases and the J gene lost 0 bases, with 17 bases spanning the gap. Germline V gene sequence: CDR1 SEHNR, CDR2 FQNEAQ (reference sequence). The CDR3 loop spans 16 amino acids. Written as DNA, the CDR3 is TGTGCCAGCAGCCCCGGGACAAAGGGGAGCTCCTACGAGCAGTACTTC. It specifies CASSPGTKGSSYEQYF.

This chain links TRBV9 with TRBJ2-5, with D possibly matching TRBD2 (5 bases). From germline, CDR1 is SGDLS and CDR2 YYNGEE. There are 14 residues in the CDR3. The germline V and J ends were trimmed by 4 bases and 3 bases, with 13 bases remaining between them. The CDR3 here is CASSPLVGEETQYF. The CDR3 region has the DNA TGTGCCAGCAGCCCCTTGGTCGGGGAAGAGACCCAGTACTTC. Full variable domain (rest looked up from reference TRBV9 and TRBJ2-5): DSGVTQTPKHLITATGQRVTLRCSPRSGDLSVYWYQQSLDQGLQFLIQYYNGEERAKGNILERFSAQQFPDLHSELNLSSLELGDSALYFCASSPLVGEETQYFGPGTRLLVL.

This chain uses TRBV9 with TRBJ2-1; D is possibly TRBD2 (6 bases). Germline V gene sequence: CDR1 SGDLS, CDR2 YYNGEE. This CDR3 spans 11 amino acids. The V gene lost 3 bases and the J gene lost 10 bases, with 8 bases spanning the gap. The DNA of the CDR3 is TGTGCCAGCAGCGCCGCGGGAGAGCAGTTCTTC. This gives the protein CASSAAGEQFF. Filled out from reference TRBV9 and TRBJ2-1, the complete variable domain reads DSGVTQTPKHLITATGQRVTLRCSPRSGDLSVYWYQQSLDQGLQFLIQYYNGEERAKGNILERFSAQQFPDLHSELNLSSLELGDSALYFCASSAAGEQFFGPGTRLTVL.

The CDR3 spells CASARSREGPREQYF. For the CDR3, the DNA is TGTGCCAGCGCAAGGTCTCGGGAGGGCCCCAGGGAGCAGTACTTC. The chain recombines TRBV9 with TRBJ2-7, with 8 bases aligning to TRBD2. The V segment lost 7 bases and the J segment 7 bases; nucleotides outside the gene matches: 16. Germline values: CDR1 SGDLS, CDR2 YYNGEE. The CDR3 totals 15 residues.

V gene TRBV7-9 combines with J gene TRBJ2-3; D unresolved. The germline CDR1 and CDR2 sequences are SEHNR and FQNEAQ (reference sequence). CDR3 size: 13 residues. The V and J ends lost 3 bases and 3 bases respectively, with 7 bases between them. The CDR3 sequence: CASSFVATDTQYF. The CDR3 DNA reads TGTGCCAGCAGCTTCGTTGCAACAGATACGCAGTATTTT.

The rearrangement joins TRBV10-1 to TRBJ2-7; possibly TRBD2 for D (8 bases). With 5 bases removed from V and 7 bases from J, the gap between germline ends came to 15 bases. The CDR3 is 13 amino acids. Germline V gene lookup returns CDR1 WNHNN and CDR2 SYGVQD (reference sequence). CDR3 loop: CASSPTGTSEQYF. The CDR3 DNA reads TGCGCCAGCAGTCCGACAGGGACTAGTGAGCAGTACTTC.

Regarding this clone: Additional DNA sequences in this sample encode the identical CDR3. This chain joins TRBV29-1 and TRBJ2-1; 12 bases map to TRBD2. J lost 7 bases, V lost 0 bases, and 4 bases had no gene match. The CDR3 is 15 residues long. Germline V lookup: CDR1 SQVTM, CDR2 ANQGSEA. The CDR3 is CSVEEWTSGKNEQFF. The CDR3 DNA sequence: TGCAGCGTTGAAGAATGGACTAGCGGGAAAAATGAGCAGTTCTTC.

The chain links TRBV6-5 to TRBJ1-5; D unclear. Trimming cost V 5 bases and J 4 bases, with 9 bases left between them. The CDR3 has 13 amino acids. Germline CDR1 MNHEY, CDR2 SVGAGI. CDR3 bases: TGTGCCAGCAGTCGGGATCCGAATCAGCCCCAGCATTTT. This encodes CASSRDPNQPQHF.

The chain carries TRBV7-6 and TRBJ2-1, with D tentatively TRBD1 or TRBD2 (5 bases each). Trimming removed 5 bases from V and 5 bases from J, with 16 bases in between. Germline CDR1 SGHVS, CDR2 FNYEAQ. The CDR3 contains 15 residues. CDR3 region: CASSVRDPAHNEQFF. CDR3 coding DNA: TGTGCCAGCAGCGTCCGGGACCCGGCCCACAATGAGCAGTTCTTC.

V and J are TRBV29-1 and TRBJ2-5, with D possibly being TRBD1 (5 bases). The J call may be wrong; the DNA end is better matched by TRBJ2-7. CDR1 SQVTM and CDR2 ANQGSEA come from the germline V gene. This CDR3 region has 12 residues. CDR3 coding DNA: TGCAGCGTTGAAGTCAGGGACTACGAGCAGTACTTC. Translated: CSVEVRDYEQYF.